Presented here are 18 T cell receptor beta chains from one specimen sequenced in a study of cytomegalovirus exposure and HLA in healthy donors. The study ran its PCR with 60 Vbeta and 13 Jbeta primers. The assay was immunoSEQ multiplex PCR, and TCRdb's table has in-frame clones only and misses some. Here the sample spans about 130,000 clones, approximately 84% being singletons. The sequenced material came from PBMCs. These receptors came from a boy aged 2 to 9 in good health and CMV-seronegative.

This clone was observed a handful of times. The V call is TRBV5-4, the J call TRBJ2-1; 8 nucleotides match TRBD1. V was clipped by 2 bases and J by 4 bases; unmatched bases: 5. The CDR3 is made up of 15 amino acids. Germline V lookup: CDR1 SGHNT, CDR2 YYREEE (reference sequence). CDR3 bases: TGTGCCAGCAGCTTCGACAGGGGAGGATACAATGAGCAGTTCTTC. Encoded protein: CASSFDRGGYNEQFF. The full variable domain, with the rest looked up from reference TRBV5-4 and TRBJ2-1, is ETGVTQSPTHLIKTRGQQVTLRCSSQSGHNTVSWYQQALGQGPQFIFQYYREEENGRGNFPPRFSGLQFPNYSSELNVNALELDDSALYLCASSFDRGGYNEQFFGPGTRLTVL.

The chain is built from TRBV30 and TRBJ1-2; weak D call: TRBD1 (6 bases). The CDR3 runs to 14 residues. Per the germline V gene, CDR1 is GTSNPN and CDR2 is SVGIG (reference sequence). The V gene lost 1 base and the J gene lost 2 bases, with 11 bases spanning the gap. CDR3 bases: TGTGCCTGGAGTGCGACAGGTGCAAACTATGGCTACACCTTC. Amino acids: CAWSATGANYGYTF.

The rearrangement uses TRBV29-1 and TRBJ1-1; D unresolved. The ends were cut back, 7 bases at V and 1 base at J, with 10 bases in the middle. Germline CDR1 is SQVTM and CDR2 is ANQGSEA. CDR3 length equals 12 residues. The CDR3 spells CSASPGNTEAFF. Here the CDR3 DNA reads TGCAGCGCCTCGCCAGGGAACACTGAAGCTTTCTTT.

DNA for the CDR3: TGTGCCAGTAAGAGTGAAAAACTGTTTTTT. Translation gives CASKSEKLFF. The chain combines TRBV19 with TRBJ1-4; D gene ambiguous. Trimming took off 7 bases at V and 7 bases at J, with 4 bases between the two ends. The CDR3 spans 10 residues. The germline gives CDR1 LNHDA, CDR2 SQIVND (reference sequence). The complete variable domain, with remaining parts taken from reference TRBV19 and TRBJ1-4, reads DGGITQSPKYLFRKEGQNVTLSCEQNLNHDAMYWYRQDPGQGLRLIYYSQIVNDFQKGDIAEGYSVSREKKESFPLTVTSAQKNPTAFYLCASKSEKLFFGSGTQLSVL.

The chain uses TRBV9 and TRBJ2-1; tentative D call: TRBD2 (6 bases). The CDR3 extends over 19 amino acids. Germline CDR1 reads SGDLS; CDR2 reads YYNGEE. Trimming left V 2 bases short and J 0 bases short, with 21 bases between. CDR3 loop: CASSVSGPLGYRSYNEQFF. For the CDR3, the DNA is TGTGCCAGCAGCGTGAGCGGGCCGCTTGGGTACCGCTCCTACAATGAGCAGTTCTTC.

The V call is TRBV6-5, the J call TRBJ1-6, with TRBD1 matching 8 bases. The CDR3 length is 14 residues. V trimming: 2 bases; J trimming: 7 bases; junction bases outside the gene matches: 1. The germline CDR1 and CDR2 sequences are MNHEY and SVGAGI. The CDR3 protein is CASSYGDRNSPLHF. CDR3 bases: TGTGCCAGCAGTTACGGGGACAGGAATTCACCCCTCCACTTT.

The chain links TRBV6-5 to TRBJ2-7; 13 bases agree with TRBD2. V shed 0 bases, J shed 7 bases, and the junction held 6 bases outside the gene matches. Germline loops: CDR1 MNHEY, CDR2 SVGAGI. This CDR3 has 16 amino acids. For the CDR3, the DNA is TGTGCCAGCAGTTACTCGACTAGCGGGGGGTCTTGGGAGCAGTACTTC. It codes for CASSYSTSGGSWEQYF.

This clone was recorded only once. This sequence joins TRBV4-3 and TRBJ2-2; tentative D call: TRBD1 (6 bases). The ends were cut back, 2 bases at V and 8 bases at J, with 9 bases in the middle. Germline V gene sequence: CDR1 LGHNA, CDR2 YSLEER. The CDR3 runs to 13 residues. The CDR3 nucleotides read TGCGCCAGCAGCCAACTCAGGGGTGGGGAGCTGTTTTTT. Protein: CASSQLRGGELFF.

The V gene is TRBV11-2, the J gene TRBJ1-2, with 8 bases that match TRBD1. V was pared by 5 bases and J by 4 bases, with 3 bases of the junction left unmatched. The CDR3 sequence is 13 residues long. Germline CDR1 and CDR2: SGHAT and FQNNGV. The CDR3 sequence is CASSLDRAYGYTF. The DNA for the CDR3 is TGTGCCAGCAGCCTGGACAGGGCCTATGGCTACACCTTC.

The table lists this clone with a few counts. The CDR3 region is CAWGGDTQYF. In DNA form, the CDR3 reads TGTGCCTGGGGAGGAGATACGCAGTATTTT. This sequence joins TRBV30 and TRBJ2-3; D is possibly TRBD2 (5 bases). The ends were cut back, 5 bases at V and 5 bases at J, with 5 bases in the middle. Looked up from germline, CDR1 is GTSNPN and CDR2 is SVGIG (reference sequence). This CDR3 is 10 amino acids long. The full variable domain, its missing parts supplied by reference TRBV30 and TRBJ2-3, is SQTIHQWPATLVQPVGSPLSLECTVEGTSNPNLYWYRQAAGRGLQLLFYSVGIGQISSEVPQNLSASRPQDRQFILSSKKLLLSDSGFYLCAWGGDTQYFGPGTRLTVL.

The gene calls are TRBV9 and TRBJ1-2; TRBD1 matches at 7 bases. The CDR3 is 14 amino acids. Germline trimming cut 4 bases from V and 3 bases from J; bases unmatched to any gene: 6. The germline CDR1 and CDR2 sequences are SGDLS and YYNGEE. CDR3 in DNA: TGTGCCAGCAGCTTAGGGGGCGCAGACTATGGCTACACCTTC. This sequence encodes CASSLGGADYGYTF. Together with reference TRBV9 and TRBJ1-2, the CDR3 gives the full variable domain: DSGVTQTPKHLITATGQRVTLRCSPRSGDLSVYWYQQSLDQGLQFLIQYYNGEERAKGNILERFSAQQFPDLHSELNLSSLELGDSALYFCASSLGGADYGYTFGSGTRLTVV.

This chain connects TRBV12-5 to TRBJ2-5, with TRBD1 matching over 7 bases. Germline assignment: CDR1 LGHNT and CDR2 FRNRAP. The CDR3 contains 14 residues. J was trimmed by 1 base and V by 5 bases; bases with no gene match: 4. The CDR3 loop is CASGPGQTQETQYF. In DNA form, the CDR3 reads TGTGCTAGTGGTCCGGGACAGACCCAAGAGACCCAGTACTTC.

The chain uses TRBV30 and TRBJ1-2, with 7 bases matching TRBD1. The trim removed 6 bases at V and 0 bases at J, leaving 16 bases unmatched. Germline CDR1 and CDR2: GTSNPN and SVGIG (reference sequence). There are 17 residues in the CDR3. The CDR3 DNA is TGTGCCTGCGAAAGGGGGCAGAGCCCTTATTCTAACTATGGCTACACCTTC. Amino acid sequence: CACERGQSPYSNYGYTF.

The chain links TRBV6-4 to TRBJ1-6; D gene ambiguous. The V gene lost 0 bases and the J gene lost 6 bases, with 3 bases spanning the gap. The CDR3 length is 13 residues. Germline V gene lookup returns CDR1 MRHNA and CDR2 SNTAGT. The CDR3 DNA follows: TGTGCCAGCAGTGACTCGAGTAATTCACCCCTCCACTTT. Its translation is CASSDSSNSPLHF.

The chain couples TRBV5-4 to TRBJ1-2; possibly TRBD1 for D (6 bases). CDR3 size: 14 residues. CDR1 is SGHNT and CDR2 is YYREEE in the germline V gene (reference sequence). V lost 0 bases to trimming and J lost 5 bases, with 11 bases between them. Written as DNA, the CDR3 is TGTGCCAGCAGCTTGGGGACAGCCTTATATGGCTACACCTTC. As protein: CASSLGTALYGYTF. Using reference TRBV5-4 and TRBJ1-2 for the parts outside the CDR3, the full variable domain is ETGVTQSPTHLIKTRGQQVTLRCSSQSGHNTVSWYQQALGQGPQFIFQYYREEENGRGNFPPRFSGLQFPNYSSELNVNALELDDSALYLCASSLGTALYGYTFGSGTRLTVV.

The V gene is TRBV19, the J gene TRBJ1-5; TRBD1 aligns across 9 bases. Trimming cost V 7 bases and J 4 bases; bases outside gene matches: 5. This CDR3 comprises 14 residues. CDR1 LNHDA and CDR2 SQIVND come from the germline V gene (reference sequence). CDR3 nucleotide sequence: TGTGCCAGTAACTTCGACAGGGGGAATCAGCCCCAGCATTTT. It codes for CASNFDRGNQPQHF.

CDR3 sequence (DNA): TGTGCCAGCAGTTTGACCTCGGGGGGCACCAAGAACGAGCAGTACTTC. Translated: CASSLTSGGTKNEQYF. This chain uses TRBV6-5 with TRBJ2-7; possible D gene TRBD2, 7 bases. V was trimmed by 4 bases and J by 5 bases, leaving 21 bases between them. The CDR3 consists of 16 residues. Germline V lookup: CDR1 MNHEY, CDR2 SVGAGI.

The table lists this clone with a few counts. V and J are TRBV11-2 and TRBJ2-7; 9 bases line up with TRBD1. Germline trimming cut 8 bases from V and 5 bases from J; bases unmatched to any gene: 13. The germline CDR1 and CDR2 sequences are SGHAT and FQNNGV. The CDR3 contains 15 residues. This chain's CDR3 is CASSGTGRRFDEQYF. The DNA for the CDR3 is TGTGCCAGCTCAGGGACAGGGAGGCGGTTCGACGAGCAGTACTTC.